One and the same sample provided the 15 T cell receptor beta chains below, sequenced in a study of control samples from healthy donors and cancer patients. Only in-frame clones appear in the TCRdb table, and some are missing; sequencing was by immunoSEQ multiplex PCR. The sample holds approximately 130,000 clones; 80% to 90% are singletons and the top ten take more than 6.5%. Sequenced sample: blood. Receptor source: a man in his forties in good health.

The chain combines TRBV4-2 with TRBJ2-3, with TRBD2 matching 8 bases. V lost 0 bases and J lost 0; bases outside the gene matches: 8. The CDR3 runs 18 residues. The V gene's germline CDR1 is LGHNA and CDR2 YNFKEQ. CDR3 loop: CASSQELTSAMSTDTQYF. DNA for the CDR3: TGTGCCAGCAGCCAAGAACTGACTAGCGCTATGAGCACAGATACGCAGTATTTT.

The count of this clone is one. The genes are TRBV12-3 or TRBV12-4 and TRBJ2-7; D is ambiguous. Trimming took off 6 bases at V and 0 bases at J, with 6 bases between the two ends. This CDR3 comprises 12 residues. CDR3 protein: CASSYASYEQYF. The CDR3 nucleotides are TGTGCCAGCAGCTACGCCTCCTACGAGCAGTACTTC.

J is TRBJ2-3 and V is TRBV2; possible D gene TRBD1, 6 bases. The length of the CDR3 is 15 residues. The germline V gene encodes CDR1 SNHLY and CDR2 FYNNEI. The V end lost 7 bases, the J end lost 0 bases, and 14 bases lay between the germline ends. In DNA, the CDR3 is TGTGCCAGCACCCGGCAGGGGAAAAGCACAGATACGCAGTATTTT. This sequence encodes CASTRQGKSTDTQYF.

V and J are TRBV30 and TRBJ1-5; D ambiguous. CDR1 is GTSNPN, CDR2 SVGIG, per germline (reference sequence). Trimming left V 5 bases short and J 0 bases short, with 8 bases between. The length of the CDR3 is 13 residues. As DNA, the CDR3 is TGTGCCTGGGCCGATAATAGCAATCAGCCCCAGCATTTT. Residues: CAWADNSNQPQHF.

Remarks on this clone: An end of the junction does not agree with germline; a read error may underlie this. This chain joins TRBV20-1 and TRBJ2-5; no reliable D call. From germline, CDR1 is DFQATT and CDR2 SNEGSKA (reference sequence). The CDR3 covers 11 residues. In nucleotides, the CDR3 is TGCAGTTCAGTCTTCCAAAAGACCCAGTACTTC. Translation gives CSSVFQKTQYF.

V is TRBV7-7 and J is TRBJ2-1, with 10 bases that match TRBD2. The CDR3 totals 15 residues. CDR1 is SSHAT and CDR2 is FNYEAQ in the germline V gene (reference sequence). Losses at the gene ends were 1 base for V and 8 bases for J; bases not matched to a gene: 5. CDR3 sequence: CASSLGAGGRHEQFF. The DNA of the CDR3 is TGTGCCAGCAGCTTAGGAGCGGGGGGGCGCCATGAGCAGTTCTTC.

CDR3: CASSPLTGTNTEAFF. The CDR3 DNA follows: TGTGCCAGCTCACCTTTGACAGGGACGAACACTGAAGCTTTCTTT. The V call is TRBV18, the J call TRBJ1-1, with TRBD1 identical over 7 bases. V trimming: 3 bases; J trimming: 1 base; junction bases outside the gene matches: 5. Germline V gives CDR1 KGHSH, CDR2 LQKENI. The CDR3 runs 15 residues.

The chain couples TRBV18 to TRBJ2-2, with D possibly being TRBD1 (5 bases). Trimming took off 5 bases at V and 0 bases at J, with 13 bases between the two ends. CDR1 and CDR2 (germline): KGHSH, LQKENI. The CDR3 consists of 16 residues. This CDR3 reads CASSSLTESNTGELFF. The CDR3 region has the DNA TGTGCCAGCTCATCCCTGACAGAGTCGAACACCGGGGAGCTGTTTTTT.

The sample holds one count of this clone. The chain recombines TRBV4-3 with TRBJ2-4; no reliable D call. V lost 0 bases and J lost 9, with 12 bases in between. Germline loops: CDR1 LGHNA, CDR2 YSLEER. The CDR3 extends over 14 amino acids. CDR3 protein: CASSQDTGTRIQYF. The CDR3 DNA is TGCGCCAGCAGCCAAGATACGGGCACCCGCATTCAGTACTTC.

The genes are TRBV20-1 and TRBJ1-6; no clear D gene. The ends were cut back, 3 bases at V and 14 bases at J, with 11 bases in the middle. CDR1 and CDR2 from the germline V gene are DFQATT and SNEGSKA (reference sequence). The CDR3 consists of 11 residues. CDR3 bases: TGCAGTGCTAGTGTCCAATTCACCCTCCACTTT. Translated, it gives CSASVQFTLHF.

The CDR3 nucleotides read TGTGCCAGCAGCTTGGGACTCCGGAATGAGCAGTTCTTC. Translation: CASSLGLRNEQFF. The chain recombines TRBV5-6 with TRBJ2-1; D unclear. Trimming removed 0 bases at V and 7 bases at J, with 8 bases between. Per germline, CDR1 SGHDT and CDR2 YYEEEE. The CDR3 is 13 residues long.

CDR3 sequence (DNA): TGCGCCAGCAGCCGCTTGTACGGACAGGGGCGCACAGATACGCAGTATTTT. Translating gives CASSRLYGQGRTDTQYF. This rearrangement joins TRBV5-1 to TRBJ2-3; 9 bases align to TRBD1. This CDR3 contains 17 residues. Germline CDR1 is SGHRS and CDR2 is YFSETQ. With V trimmed by 4 bases and J by 1 base, 10 bases remained unmatched.

The count of this clone is one. This chain uses TRBV12-3 or TRBV12-4 with TRBJ1-4; D ambiguous. V dropped 6 bases and J dropped 5 bases, with 4 bases sitting between them. CDR3 size: 11 residues. CDR3 loop: CASSLNEKLFF. CDR3 DNA: TGTGCCAGCAGCTTAAATGAAAAACTGTTTTTT.

The V and J genes are TRBV29-1 and TRBJ2-2; D unresolved. Germline CDR1 SQVTM, CDR2 ANQGSEA. With 1 base removed from V and 0 bases from J, the gap between germline ends came to 6 bases. The CDR3 is made up of 14 amino acids. The CDR3 DNA sequence: TGCAGCGTTGAAGGTCCCGCGAACACCGGGGAGCTGTTTTTT. Translating it yields CSVEGPANTGELFF.

The chain has TRBV29-1 and TRBJ2-7; no firm D call. The CDR3 runs 12 residues. Trimming took off 3 bases at V and 6 bases at J, with 12 bases between the two ends. Germline CDR1 reads SQVTM; CDR2 reads ANQGSEA. In nucleotides, the CDR3 is TGCAGCGTTGAGGTTCCGGGCGGCGAGCAGTACTTC. Translating it yields CSVEVPGGEQYF.